A selection of T cell receptor beta chains follows, all from one sample in a study of blood T cells in healthy people across ages. TCRdb passed the 5' RACE reads through MiXCR, listing each CDR3 protein once. Of around 1,900,000 distinct CDR3 sequences listed, around 42% are singletons. Sequenced: blood. Receptor source: a human donor in good health. Both conserved end residues are part of each CDR3. The D gene is left open where the match is weak. Size values are once, few and many counts, or a class for expanded clones, and some rows have none.

cdr3_aa	cdr3_nt	d_call	clone_size	v_call	j_call
CASSVAGAIAGYTF	TGTGCCAGCAGCGTTGCGGGGGCAATAGCCGGCTACACCTTC	-	few	TRBV9	TRBJ1-2
CSVDMGNTDTRYF	TGCAGCGTTGATATGGGAAACACAGATACGCGGTATTTT	-	few	TRBV29-1	TRBJ2-3
CSARGMLAGWSRAPGELFF	TGCAGTGCTAGGGGGATGTTAGCGGGGTGGAGTAGGGCACCCGGGGAGCTGTTTTTT	TRBD2	-	TRBV20-1	TRBJ2-2
CAISDRDIDQPQHF	TGTGCCATCAGTGACAGGGATATCGATCAGCCCCAGCATTTT	-	few	TRBV10-3	TRBJ1-5
CASSAGIRAGRDTEAFF	TGCGCCAGCAGCGCCGGGATCCGTGCCGGTAGGGACACTGAAGCTTTCTTT	-	-	TRBV5-1	TRBJ1-1
CASSVGGLPDGYTF	TGTGCCAGCAGCGTAGGTGGCTTACCGGATGGCTACACCTTC	-	few	TRBV9	TRBJ1-2
CASSYGTGYDFPDTQYF	TGTGCCAGCAGTTACGGGACAGGTTACGATTTTCCAGATACGCAGTATTTT	TRBD1	-	TRBV28	TRBJ2-3
CSARARSPGTDTQYF	TGCAGTGCTAGGGCCCGTTCTCCGGGCACAGATACGCAGTATTTT	-	-	TRBV20-1	TRBJ2-3
CASSPGQSAYEQYF	TGCGCCAGCAGCCCGGGACAATCAGCCTACGAGCAGTACTTC	-	-	TRBV5-1	TRBJ2-7
CSARGALETQYF	TGCAGTGCTAGAGGGGCCTTAGAGACCCAGTACTTC	-	few	TRBV20-1	TRBJ2-5